A selection of T cell receptor beta chains follows, all from one sample in a study of blood T cell repertoires in COVID-19. Produced via immunoSEQ multiplex PCR; TCRdb's table is partial and in-frame only. The table shows over 150,000 clones, with around 79% occurring only once. The sample consisted of peripheral blood. All receptors derive from a woman in her 70s with acute or convalescent COVID-19. Both conserved end residues are part of each CDR3. D genes are given only for firm matches. Rows give clone size only sometimes, using once, few, many, or a class for an expanded clone.

size: -; D: -; V: TRBV18; J: TRBJ2-1; DNA: TGTGCCAGCTCACCACCTTGGACAGCCGACTCCTACAATGAGCAGTTCTTC; CDR3: CASSPPWTADSYNEQFF
size: -; D: TRBD2; V: TRBV6-6; J: TRBJ2-5; DNA: TGTGCCAGCGGTGGTAGCGGGAGTTCCCAGTACTTC; CDR3: CASGGSGSSQYF
size: -; D: -; V: TRBV7-2; J: TRBJ2-1; DNA: TGTGCCAGCAGCTTAGTTTTTGGCGAGGGCCGCAACAATGAGCAGTTCTTC; CDR3: CASSLVFGEGRNNEQFF
size: -; D: -; V: TRBV15; J: TRBJ2-1; DNA: TGTGCCACCAGCAGAGTGGGCGAAGCCTACAATGAGCAGTTCTTC; CDR3: CATSRVGEAYNEQFF
size: -; D: -; V: TRBV7-7; J: TRBJ2-3; DNA: TGTGCCAGCAGCTTAGGATTGGGGCAGGGCCAAGATACGCAGTATTTT; CDR3: CASSLGLGQGQDTQYF
size: -; D: TRBD2; V: TRBV6-5; J: TRBJ2-2; DNA: TGTGCCAGCAGTTCGACTAGCGGGATGATCGGGGAGCTGTTTTTT; CDR3: CASSSTSGMIGELFF
size: -; D: -; V: TRBV30; J: TRBJ1-1; DNA: TGTGCCTGGAGTAGGCTTACAGGGCCAGCTTTCTTT; CDR3: CAWSRLTGPAFF
size: -; D: TRBD2; V: TRBV28; J: TRBJ2-3; DNA: TGTGCCAGCAGTCGCGGGGTAGCGGGGGGGGAAGATACGCAGTATTTT; CDR3: CASSRGVAGGEDTQYF
size: -; D: TRBD2; V: TRBV7-8; J: TRBJ2-1; DNA: TGTGCCAGCAGCTTAGCGGCTAGCGGGAGGGATGAGCAGTTCTTC; CDR3: CASSLAASGRDEQFF
size: -; D: -; V: TRBV14; J: TRBJ2-7; DNA: TGTGCCAGCAGCCAACTGGCAGGGATAATGTACGAGCAGTACTTC; CDR3: CASSQLAGIMYEQYF
size: -; D: -; V: TRBV5-1; J: TRBJ1-2; DNA: TGCGCCAGCAGCTTGATCGCACAGGGCAATGATGGCTACACCTTC; CDR3: CASSLIAQGNDGYTF
size: -; D: TRBD2; V: TRBV6-5; J: TRBJ2-1; DNA: TGTGCCAGCAGTAGCGGGAGGGCCAATGAGCAGTTCTTC; CDR3: CASSSGRANEQFF
size: -; D: TRBD1; V: TRBV18; J: TRBJ1-1; DNA: TGTGCCAGCTCACCTCGGACAGGTCAAATGAACACTGAAGCTTTCTTT; CDR3: CASSPRTGQMNTEAFF
size: -; D: TRBD1; V: TRBV7-2; J: TRBJ2-5; DNA: TGTGCCAGCAGCTCAACAGGGGGCCTTGAGACCCAGTACTTC; CDR3: CASSSTGGLETQYF
size: -; D: TRBD2; V: TRBV5-1; J: TRBJ2-1; DNA: TGCGCCAGCGGAGCGGGAGGGCCATATGAGCAGTTCTTC; CDR3: CASGAGGPYEQFF
size: -; D: TRBD2; V: TRBV19; J: TRBJ2-1; DNA: TGTGCCAGTAGTATAACGGCGGCGGGAGGCTCCTACAATGAGCAGTTCTTC; CDR3: CASSITAAGGSYNEQFF
size: -; D: TRBD1; V: TRBV30; J: TRBJ1-1; DNA: TGTGCCTGGAGCGACAGGGCTAACACTGAAGCTTTCTTT; CDR3: CAWSDRANTEAFF
size: -; D: TRBD1; V: TRBV20-1; J: TRBJ1-2; DNA: TGCAGTGCTAGTCTAGGACAGGGGGCGGGTGGCTACACCTTC; CDR3: CSASLGQGAGGYTF
size: once; D: -; V: TRBV3-1/TRBV3-2; J: TRBJ2-1; DNA: TGTGCCAGCAGCCCCTTTTTCGGGGACTCCTCCTACAATGAGCAGTTCTTC; CDR3: CASSPFFGDSSYNEQFF
size: -; D: -; V: TRBV2; J: TRBJ2-7; DNA: TGTGCCACAAGGCAGGAATCCTACGAGCAGTACTTC; CDR3: CATRQESYEQYF
size: few; D: -; V: TRBV20-1; J: TRBJ2-7; DNA: TGCAGTGCTAGCCCTTCCTACGAGCAGTACTTC; CDR3: CSASPSYEQYF
size: -; D: -; V: TRBV7-2; J: TRBJ1-2; DNA: TGTGCCAGCAGCTTAGGGACAGCCACTATCTATGGCTACACCTTC; CDR3: CASSLGTATIYGYTF
size: once; D: -; V: TRBV10-3; J: TRBJ1-1; DNA: TGTGCCATCAGGACAGCTCCCCTACTCAACACTGAAGCTTTCTTT; CDR3: CAIRTAPLLNTEAFF
size: -; D: -; V: TRBV7-9; J: TRBJ2-1; DNA: TGTGCCAGCAGCTTTTCCGAGTTCTACAATGAGCAGTTCTTC; CDR3: CASSFSEFYNEQFF
size: -; D: -; V: TRBV2; J: TRBJ2-2; DNA: TGTGCCAGCAAGGAGCGGCTGAACACCGGGGAGCTGTTTTTT; CDR3: CASKERLNTGELFF
size: -; D: TRBD1; V: TRBV7-9; J: TRBJ1-6; DNA: TGTGCCAGCAATACGATAGGGGGCGGATCTAATTCACCCCTCCACTTT; CDR3: CASNTIGGGSNSPLHF
size: -; D: -; V: TRBV6-6; J: TRBJ1-5; DNA: TGTGCCAGCACCCTCGGGTCCTTGCCCCAGCATTTT; CDR3: CASTLGSLPQHF
size: -; D: TRBD2; V: TRBV5-1; J: TRBJ2-5; DNA: TGCGCCAGCAGCCTCCGACTAGCGGGAGTGGGAGAGACCCAGTACTTC; CDR3: CASSLRLAGVGETQYF
size: -; D: -; V: TRBV5-6; J: TRBJ2-7; DNA: TGTGCCAGCAGCTTCAGGGGCTCCTACGAGCAGTACTTC; CDR3: CASSFRGSYEQYF
size: -; D: -; V: TRBV7-3; J: TRBJ2-1; DNA: TGTGCCAGCAGCTTACGAGGAAGGTCCGACCATGAGCAGTTCTTC; CDR3: CASSLRGRSDHEQFF
size: -; D: -; V: TRBV29-1; J: TRBJ1-2; DNA: TGCAGCGTGGCCAGGGTAAACTATGGCTACACCTTC; CDR3: CSVARVNYGYTF
size: -; D: -; V: TRBV5-4; J: TRBJ2-7; DNA: TGTGCCAGCAGCCCAGGTGGGAGGTATACCTACGAGCAGTACTTC; CDR3: CASSPGGRYTYEQYF
size: -; D: -; V: TRBV5-4; J: TRBJ2-4; DNA: TGTGCCAGCAGCCCAGCGGAGGGGCCGAACATTCAGTACTTC; CDR3: CASSPAEGPNIQYF
size: -; D: TRBD1; V: TRBV5-6; J: TRBJ1-4; DNA: TGTGCCAGCAGCTTTTTGACAGGGGGCGGTGAAAAACTGTTTTTT; CDR3: CASSFLTGGGEKLFF
size: -; D: -; V: TRBV9; J: TRBJ1-2; DNA: TGTGCCAGCAGCGTCCCGCCTAACTTGAGCTACACCTTC; CDR3: CASSVPPNLSYTF
size: -; D: -; V: TRBV5-6; J: TRBJ1-4; DNA: TGTGCCAGCAGCTTGGCCGGGGGGATCAATGAAAAACTGTTTTTT; CDR3: CASSLAGGINEKLFF
size: -; D: TRBD1; V: TRBV5-1; J: TRBJ2-1; DNA: TGCGCCAGCAGCTTTACCGGGACAGGGGGCAGGAATGAGCAGTTCTTC; CDR3: CASSFTGTGGRNEQFF
size: -; D: TRBD2; V: TRBV11-2; J: TRBJ2-3; DNA: TGTGCCAGCAGCCTAAGCGGGAGGGCCGGTGATACGCAGTATTTT; CDR3: CASSLSGRAGDTQYF
size: -; D: TRBD1; V: TRBV19; J: TRBJ1-6; DNA: TGTGCCAGTAGTATACCCGGGAATGACAGGGTTGTTTCACCCCTCCACTTT; CDR3: CASSIPGNDRVVSPLHF
size: once; D: -; V: TRBV18; J: TRBJ2-3; DNA: TGTGCCAGCTCACCCCCGGGGACTTTGGATACGCAGTATTTT; CDR3: CASSPPGTLDTQYF
size: -; D: TRBD1; V: TRBV18; J: TRBJ1-1; DNA: TGTGCCAGCTCCGGACAGGGACTTGGGAACACTGAAGCTTTCTTT; CDR3: CASSGQGLGNTEAFF
size: once; D: TRBD2; V: TRBV9; J: TRBJ2-5; DNA: TGTGCCAGCAGCGTAGCGTTAGGACTAGCGGGAGACGGAGGGGAGGAAGAGACCCAGTACTTC; CDR3: CASSVALGLAGDGGEEETQYF
size: -; D: TRBD1; V: TRBV20-1; J: TRBJ2-5; DNA: TGCAGTGCTAATGACAGGGGACGGGAGACCCAGTACTTC; CDR3: CSANDRGRETQYF
size: -; D: TRBD1; V: TRBV6-5; J: TRBJ2-7; DNA: TGTGCCAGCACCCGGACAGGCGCCTACGAGCAGTACTTC; CDR3: CASTRTGAYEQYF
size: -; D: TRBD1; V: TRBV30; J: TRBJ2-6; DNA: TGTGCCTGGGGACAGGCTAACGGGGCCAACGTCCTGACTTTC; CDR3: CAWGQANGANVLTF
size: few; D: TRBD1; V: TRBV6-6; J: TRBJ1-1; DNA: TGTGCCAGCAGTAACCTCAGGGGGCTTGAAGCTTTCTTT; CDR3: CASSNLRGLEAFF
size: -; D: TRBD1; V: TRBV24-1; J: TRBJ2-2; DNA: TGTGCCACCAGTGATATGGACAGGGGACTCGGATTAATCGGGGAGCTGTTTTTT; CDR3: CATSDMDRGLGLIGELFF
size: -; D: TRBD1; V: TRBV24-1; J: TRBJ2-3; DNA: TGTGCCACCAGTGCTCGGGACAGGCTCACAGATACGCAGTATTTT; CDR3: CATSARDRLTDTQYF
size: -; D: TRBD2; V: TRBV14; J: TRBJ2-5; DNA: TGTGCCAGCAGCCAAGACGGTCAGGATTCTAGCGGGAGACAAGAGACCCAGTACTTC; CDR3: CASSQDGQDSSGRQETQYF
size: -; D: TRBD1; V: TRBV19; J: TRBJ2-7; DNA: TGTGCCAGTACCTCTCGAGGGACAGTGGGCGAGCAGTACTTC; CDR3: CASTSRGTVGEQYF
size: once; D: -; V: TRBV2; J: TRBJ2-5; DNA: TGTGCCAGCAGGAACGCGGGACTGCAACACCGACAGACCCAGTACTTC; CDR3: CASRNAGLQHRQTQYF
size: -; D: TRBD1; V: TRBV18; J: TRBJ1-1; DNA: TGTGCCAGCTCACCAAGGGGACAGGGCGGTGGGAACACTGAAGCTTTCTTT; CDR3: CASSPRGQGGGNTEAFF
size: few; D: -; V: TRBV7-9; J: TRBJ1-4; DNA: TGTGCCAGCAGTGGAGGGTTGGGGCCTAGGAATGAAAAACTGTTTTTT; CDR3: CASSGGLGPRNEKLFF
size: -; D: -; V: TRBV20-1; J: TRBJ1-2; DNA: TGCAGTGCTGCCTTACAGGGTGGCTACACCTTC; CDR3: CSAALQGGYTF